The next 2 T cell receptor beta chains were all read from a single sample in a study of CD4 T cells in relation to SARS-CoV-2 and coronaviruses. Their target antigens are unknown. The repertoire was sequenced with immunoSEQ multiplex PCR; TCRdb's copy has only in-frame clones and lacks some. Among under 20,000 clones listed, about three quarters were seen once. Before the COVID-19 pandemic, during about 2010-2019, CD4+ T cells were taken from unexposed donors. The cells were cultured for over eight days before CD4+ T cells were isolated. Sequencing input: CD4+ T cells from PBMCs, cultured in vitro. Receptor source: a human donor in good health.

The chain is built from TRBV9 and TRBJ1-4; 7 bases fit TRBD1. CDR3 length equals 14 residues. Trimming removed 3 bases from V and 6 bases from J; junction bases left unmatched: 5. Germline V gene data show CDR1 as SGDLS and CDR2 as YYNGEE. CDR3 loop: CASSARTGDEKLFF. CDR3 nucleotides: TGTGCCAGCAGCGCAAGAACAGGGGATGAAAAACTGTTTTTT.

The chain employs TRBV2 and TRBJ2-3; no clear D gene. The CDR3 totals 15 residues. Germline V gene sequence: CDR1 SNHLY, CDR2 FYNNEI. Trimming left V 2 bases short and J 1 base short, with 10 bases between. This CDR3 is CASSERRPRTDTQYF. CDR3 nucleotide sequence: TGTGCCAGCAGTGAAAGGCGCCCACGCACAGATACGCAGTATTTT.